The 30 T cell receptor beta chains below all came from one sample that was sequenced in a study of blood T cells in healthy people across ages. Together with a sample-barcoded 5' primer, a J-beta primer mix was included in a second PCR lasting roughly 6 to 12 cycles. Each CDR3 protein is one row after TCRdb ran MiXCR on the 5' RACE reads. The data contain just over 1 million distinct CDR3 sequences, less than 50% of them singletons. Source material: blood. Source of these receptors: a woman aged 55-69 years in good health.

The rearrangement joins TRBV20-1 to TRBJ2-7, with 12 bases aligning to TRBD2. This CDR3 has 20 amino acids. The ends lost 0 bases at V and 7 bases at J; junction bases unmatched: 22. Germline lookup yields CDR1 DFQATT and CDR2 SNEGSKA (reference sequence). DNA for the CDR3: TGCAGTGCTAGAGATCAACGACTAGCGGGAGCTTCAGCCCCTTTGGATGAGCAGTACTTC. The encoded protein is CSARDQRLAGASAPLDEQYF.

This clonotype appeared a few times. The chain combines TRBV5-1 with TRBJ2-3; tentatively, D is TRBD2 (5 bases). The CDR3 has 15 amino acids. Trimming removed 1 base at V and 3 bases at J, with 12 bases between. CDR1 is SGHRS and CDR2 is YFSETQ in the germline V gene. In nucleotides, the CDR3 is TGCGCCAGCAGCTTGTTCGATCGGGGAACAGATACGCAGTATTTT. This codes for CASSLFDRGTDTQYF.

This clonotype was seen more than once but under ten times. The genes are TRBV15 and TRBJ2-1; the D gene is possibly TRBD2 (5 bases). Germline V lookup: CDR1 LNHNV, CDR2 YYDKDF (reference sequence). V lost 4 bases, J lost 3 bases, and 16 bases lay in between. This CDR3 region has 16 residues. The CDR3 sequence is CATSTGSGGLYNEQFF. The CDR3 DNA reads as TGTGCCACCAGCACTGGTTCGGGCGGACTCTACAATGAGCAGTTCTTC.

This clonotype was seen a few times. J is TRBJ2-5 and V is TRBV24-1, with unresolved D. Germline values: CDR1 KGHDR, CDR2 SFDVKD. Trimming pared 0 bases from V and 4 bases from J, leaving 11 bases between. The CDR3 runs to 15 residues. DNA of the CDR3: TGTGCCACCAGTGATTTGGCTGCAGGCCCAGAGACCCAGTACTTC. Translated: CATSDLAAGPETQYF.

V and J are TRBV7-2 and TRBJ1-1; D call uncertain. With 1 base removed from V and 2 bases from J, the gap between germline ends came to 11 bases. The CDR3 has 15 amino acids. In germline, CDR1 is SGHTA, CDR2 FQGNSA. The CDR3 protein is CASSLVGALNTEAFF. As DNA, the CDR3 is TGTGCCAGCAGCTTAGTGGGAGCTTTAAACACTGAAGCTTTCTTT.

The rearrangement links TRBV12-3 or TRBV12-4 to TRBJ2-1; D not certain. This CDR3 has 15 amino acids. Trimming stripped 1 base from V and 0 bases from J, with 7 bases between. The CDR3 coding sequence is TGTGCCAGCAGTTTAGGTGCGTTCTCCTACAATGAGCAGTTCTTC. This codes for CASSLGAFSYNEQFF.

The chain uses TRBV29-1 and TRBJ2-3; D is uncertain. Germline CDR1 is SQVTM and CDR2 is ANQGSEA. This CDR3 is 15 amino acids long. V shed 4 bases and J shed 0 bases, with 14 bases lying between them. The CDR3 bases are TGCAGCGTTGTAGTACTGGCCCTGAGCACAGATACGCAGTATTTT. Its translation is CSVVVLALSTDTQYF.

In DNA form, the CDR3 reads TGTGCCAGCAGCTGGGGGGGATGGTTCGAAGAGACCCAGTACTTC. Its translation: CASSWGGWFEETQYF. V is TRBV25-1 and J is TRBJ2-5; 7 positions agree with TRBD2. V shed 6 bases, J shed 3 bases, and the junction held 10 bases outside the gene matches. Looked up from germline, CDR1 is MGHDK and CDR2 is SYGVNS. This CDR3 contains 15 residues.

The V call is TRBV7-9, the J call TRBJ2-1, with a tentative D call TRBD2 (6 bases). The CDR3 length is 11 residues. The germline V gene encodes CDR1 SEHNR and CDR2 FQNEAQ (reference sequence). V lost 4 bases, J lost 15 bases, and 13 bases lay in between. Written as DNA, the CDR3 is TGTGCCAGCAGCTCAGATAGGCGGGGGTTCTTC. This gives the protein CASSSDRRGFF.

This sequence joins TRBV7-9 and TRBJ2-6; 7 bases map to TRBD1. This CDR3 contains 19 residues. The V segment lost 5 bases and the J segment 0 bases; nucleotides outside the gene matches: 13. Per germline, CDR1 SEHNR and CDR2 FQNEAQ (reference sequence). The CDR3 spells CASSDRGGRGLSGANVLTF. In nucleotides, the CDR3 is TGTGCCAGCAGCGACCGAGGGGGCCGAGGCCTCTCTGGGGCCAACGTCCTGACTTTC.

V and J are TRBV28 and TRBJ2-1; TRBD2 matches at 8 bases. The J call may be mistaken, given a closer DNA end match to TRBJ2-7. This CDR3 comprises 15 residues. CDR1 and CDR2 (germline): MDHEN, SYDVKM. The CDR3 spells CASSLITSGANEQYF. The CDR3 DNA sequence: TGTGCCAGCAGTTTGATAACTAGCGGAGCCAATGAGCAGTACTTC.

The table lists this clonotype with a few counts. CDR3 sequence (DNA): TGTGCCAGCAGCCAAAGAACGCAAGAGACCCAGTACTTC. Its protein product is CASSQRTQETQYF. This chain uses TRBV7-2 with TRBJ2-5; D is uncertain. Germline-derived CDR1 and CDR2 are SGHTA and FQGNSA. The CDR3 extends over 13 amino acids. V was cut by 5 bases and J by 2 bases, with 9 bases left in between.

The V call is TRBV10-2, the J call TRBJ1-5; TRBD1 matches 7 bases. The CDR3 length is 13 residues. The V and J ends lost 9 bases and 7 bases, in that order; junction bases with no gene match: 9. Germline CDR1 WSHSY, CDR2 SAAADI. DNA for the CDR3: TGCGCCAGTACACAGGGGTTGGGACAGCCCCAGCATTTT. Protein: CASTQGLGQPQHF.

This CDR3 is CSAHRLGRLAENYEQYF. The CDR3 DNA sequence: TGCAGTGCTCACCGACTGGGTCGACTAGCGGAGAACTACGAGCAGTACTTC. The chain combines TRBV20-1 with TRBJ2-7; 9 nucleotides agree with TRBD2. Germline CDR1 DFQATT, CDR2 SNEGSKA (reference sequence). The CDR3 runs 17 residues. Losses at the gene ends were 5 bases for V and 3 bases for J; bases not matched to a gene: 17.

The chain employs TRBV20-1 and TRBJ1-5, with D possibly TRBD1 on 5 matching bases. The CDR3 spans 12 residues. CDR1 DFQATT and CDR2 SNEGSKA come from the germline V gene (reference sequence). Trimming left V 4 bases short and J 3 bases short, with 7 bases between. As DNA, the CDR3 is TGCAGTGCTACGGGACTCAATCAGCCCCAGCATTTT. Translating gives CSATGLNQPQHF.

The chain carries TRBV6-5 and TRBJ1-5; 7 bases align to TRBD1. This CDR3 has 15 amino acids. In germline, CDR1 is MNHEY, CDR2 SVGAGI. Trimming removed 5 bases from V and 4 bases from J; junction bases left unmatched: 8. The CDR3 reads CASSPKTGMNQPQHF. The CDR3 DNA sequence: TGTGCCAGCAGTCCTAAGACAGGGATGAATCAGCCCCAGCATTTT.

The gene calls are TRBV7-2 and TRBJ1-2; D might be TRBD1 (5 bases). Per the germline V gene, CDR1 is SGHTA and CDR2 is FQGNSA. The CDR3 has 14 residues. Between the trimmed V and J ends, which lost 1 base and 2 bases, there was a span of 8 bases. In DNA, the CDR3 is TGTGCCAGCAGCTTAGAGCGGGGGAACTATGGCTACACCTTC. The encoded protein is CASSLERGNYGYTF.

The chain recombines TRBV2 with TRBJ1-2, with D unclear. CDR1 is SNHLY, CDR2 FYNNEI, per germline. Trimming left V 0 bases short and J 8 bases short, with 10 bases between. There are 13 residues in the CDR3. The CDR3, as DNA: TGTGCCAGCAGTGAAGCGCTTAGGTTAGGCTACACCTTC. This codes for CASSEALRLGYTF.

The V and J genes are TRBV7-9 and TRBJ2-1; possibly TRBD2 for D (6 bases). Trimming shortened V by 8 bases and J by 4 bases, and 15 bases separated the two germline ends. Germline V gives CDR1 SEHNR, CDR2 FQNEAQ (reference sequence). The CDR3 contains 14 residues. The CDR3 DNA reads as TGTGCCAGCGCGGACGGTAGCGGATACAATGAGCAGTTCTTC. Protein: CASADGSGYNEQFF.

The chain has TRBV29-1 and TRBJ1-5, with TRBD1 as a possible D gene (5 bases). Per the germline V gene, CDR1 is SQVTM and CDR2 is ANQGSEA. The CDR3 covers 15 residues. V lost 7 bases to trimming and J lost 3 bases, with 19 bases between them. CDR3: CSATVRGGSNQPQHF. As DNA, the CDR3 is TGCAGCGCCACAGTAAGGGGCGGATCCAATCAGCCCCAGCATTTT.

DNA of the CDR3: TGTGCCAGCAGCTTAGGTTACTACAATGAGCGGTACTTC. Protein sequence: CASSLGYYNERYF. The chain carries TRBV5-6 and TRBJ2-4, with unresolved D. Trimming took 2 bases from V and 15 from J, leaving 18 bases between them. The CDR3 runs to 13 residues. Germline-derived CDR1 and CDR2 are SGHDT and YYEEEE. The full variable domain, in which reference TRBV5-6 and TRBJ2-4 provide the parts outside the CDR3, is DAGVTQSPTHLIKTRGQQVTLRCSPKSGHDTVSWYQQALGQGPQFIFQYYEEEERQRGNFPDRFSGHQFPNYSSELNVNALLLGDSALYLCASSLGYYNERYFGAGTRLSVL.

The rearrangement joins TRBV7-9 to TRBJ2-1; possible D gene TRBD2, 6 bases. Germline CDR1 reads SEHNR; CDR2 reads FQNEAQ (reference sequence). CDR3 length: 14 amino acids. V was clipped by 1 base and J by 9 bases, with 13 bases between them. CDR3 in DNA: TGTGCCAGCAGCTTAGGCCGGGACTCGGGTGAGCAGTTCTTC. Its translation is CASSLGRDSGEQFF.

This rearrangement joins TRBV20-1 to TRBJ2-7; D is ambiguous. There are 13 residues in the CDR3. Germline lookup yields CDR1 DFQATT and CDR2 SNEGSKA (reference sequence). V dropped 2 bases and J dropped 7 bases, with 15 bases sitting between them. The CDR3 DNA is TGCAGTGCTAGACAGCCCTCCTACAATGAGCAGTACTTC. It specifies CSARQPSYNEQYF.

This clonotype was picked up a small number of times. The V call is TRBV29-1, the J call TRBJ1-2, with 8 bases identical to TRBD1. Germline V gives CDR1 SQVTM, CDR2 ANQGSEA. V shed 6 bases, J shed 8 bases, and the junction held 14 bases outside the gene matches. The CDR3 contains 14 residues. Written as DNA, the CDR3 is TGCAGCGTATATCGGGCCACAGGGGGTCCGGGCTACACCTTC. This codes for CSVYRATGGPGYTF.

This clonotype was observed at least ten times. The genes are TRBV4-1 and TRBJ2-1; tentative D call: TRBD1 (5 bases). Trimming removed 4 bases at V and 4 bases at J, with 11 bases between. Germline V CDR1 and CDR2: MGHRA, YSYEKL. This CDR3 spans 14 amino acids. CDR3 sequence (DNA): TGCGCCAGCAGCCGAGCTGCAGGGTACAATGAGCAGTTCTTC. Residues: CASSRAAGYNEQFF.

The CDR3, as DNA: TGTGCCAGCAGTACCCTTGGGGTACAGGGGTACGAGCAGTACTTC. It codes for CASSTLGVQGYEQYF. V usage is TRBV27 and J usage is TRBJ2-7; 7 positions match TRBD1. The CDR3 runs 15 residues. Per germline, CDR1 MNHEY and CDR2 SMNVEV (reference sequence). After removal of 5 bases from V and 4 bases from J, the junction contained 11 bases not matched to a gene.

This clonotype was counted only a few times. The gene calls are TRBV20-1 and TRBJ2-7; a weak D match, TRBD2 (5 bases). The J call is uncertain, as TRBJ2-5 better fits the DNA end. CDR1 and CDR2 (germline): DFQATT, SNEGSKA (reference sequence). CDR3 size: 13 residues. In nucleotides, the CDR3 is TGCAGTGCTAACACCGGGATCGGGGAGACCCAGTACTTC. It translates to CSANTGIGETQYF.

V gene TRBV4-2 combines with J gene TRBJ2-3; 10 positions agree with TRBD1. V trimming: 2 bases; J trimming: 2 bases; junction bases outside the gene matches: 10. Per the germline V gene, CDR1 is LGHNA and CDR2 is YNFKEQ. The CDR3 runs to 18 residues. CDR3 region: CASSQYLETGGVTDTQYF. DNA of the CDR3: TGTGCCAGCAGCCAATACCTGGAGACAGGGGGCGTCACAGATACGCAGTATTTT.

The sample holds many counts of this clonotype. This chain joins TRBV20-1 and TRBJ2-1; D uncertain. The CDR3 length is 16 residues. Trimming cost V 1 base and J 3 bases, with 16 bases left between them. Germline V gene sequence: CDR1 DFQATT, CDR2 SNEGSKA (reference sequence). The CDR3 DNA reads TGCAGTGCTAGAGGCCCCGTGGCGGTCCTCTACAATGAGCAGTTCTTC. Amino acid sequence: CSARGPVAVLYNEQFF.

This chain joins TRBV7-9 and TRBJ1-2; perhaps TRBD1 as D (6 bases). V lost 5 bases, J lost 8 bases, and 15 bases lay in between. The V gene's germline CDR1 is SEHNR and CDR2 FQNEAQ (reference sequence). The CDR3 spans 13 residues. The CDR3 loop reads CASSPQAGDGYTF. In DNA, the CDR3 is TGTGCCAGCAGCCCCCAAGCAGGGGACGGCTACACCTTC.